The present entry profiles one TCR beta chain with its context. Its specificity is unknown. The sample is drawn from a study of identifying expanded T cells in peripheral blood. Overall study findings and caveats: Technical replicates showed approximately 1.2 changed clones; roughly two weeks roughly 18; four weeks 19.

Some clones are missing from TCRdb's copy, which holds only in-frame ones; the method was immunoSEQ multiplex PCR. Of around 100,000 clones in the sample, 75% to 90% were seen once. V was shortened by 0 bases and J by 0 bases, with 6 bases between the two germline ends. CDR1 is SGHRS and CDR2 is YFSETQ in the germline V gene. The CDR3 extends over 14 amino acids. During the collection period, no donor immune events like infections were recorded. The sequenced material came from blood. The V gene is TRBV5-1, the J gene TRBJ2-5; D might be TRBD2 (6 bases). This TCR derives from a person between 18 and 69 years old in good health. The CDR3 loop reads CASSLGTNQETQYF. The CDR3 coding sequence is TGCGCCAGCAGCTTGGGGACTAACCAAGAGACCCAGTACTTC.